Below are 22 T cell receptor beta chains sequenced from a single sample in a study of T cell repertoires and HLA-DP antigens. Antigens for these TCRs are unknown. Sequenced by immunoSEQ multiplex PCR; TCRdb stores in-frame clones only, minus some. Of around 90,000 clones listed, 86% are singletons. The sequenced material came from CD4+ T cells from PBMCs. Receptor source: a man between 45 and 60 years old in good health and CMV-seronegative.

The rearrangement uses TRBV4-3 and TRBJ1-1; D unresolved. This CDR3 region has 14 residues. CDR1 is LGHNA and CDR2 is YSLEER in the germline V gene. V lost 2 bases, J lost 6 bases, and 13 bases lay in between. The CDR3 nucleotides are TGCGCCAGCAGCCAAAAAGGGCCCTTCCCTGAAGCTTTCTTT. It codes for CASSQKGPFPEAFF.

The V gene is TRBV6-5, the J gene TRBJ1-5; D gene uncertain. Germline V gene sequence: CDR1 MNHEY, CDR2 SVGAGI. This CDR3 spans 16 amino acids. Trimming left V 4 bases short and J 2 bases short, with 15 bases between. The CDR3 sequence: CASSSRPAMGNQPQHF. DNA of the CDR3: TGTGCCAGCAGTTCCAGGCCGGCCATGGGCAATCAGCCCCAGCATTTT.

The DNA for the CDR3 is TGTGCCAGCAGAACCGGGACAGACAACTATGGCTACACCTTC. Translating gives CASRTGTDNYGYTF. V gene TRBV28 combines with J gene TRBJ1-2; 7 positions agree with TRBD1. From germline, CDR1 is MDHEN and CDR2 SYDVKM. The CDR3 is 14 amino acids. J lost 2 bases, V lost 6 bases, and 6 bases had no gene match.

J is TRBJ2-3 and V is TRBV7-9, with TRBD2 matching over 13 bases. Looked up from germline, CDR1 is SEHNR and CDR2 is FQNEAQ (reference sequence). The trim removed 5 bases at V and 6 bases at J, leaving 11 bases unmatched. The CDR3 totals 17 residues. The CDR3 reads CASSPTLGLAGADTQYF. The CDR3 DNA is TGTGCCAGCAGCCCCACCCTAGGACTAGCGGGAGCTGATACGCAGTATTTT. The full variable domain, its missing parts supplied by reference TRBV7-9 and TRBJ2-3, is DTGVSQNPRHKITKRGQNVTFRCDPISEHNRLYWYRQTLGQGPEFLTYFQNEAQLEKSRLLSDRFSAERPKGSFSTLEIQRTEQGDSAMYLCASSPTLGLAGADTQYFGPGTRLTVL.

The chain has TRBV7-2 and TRBJ2-2; perhaps TRBD2 as D (6 bases). Trimming pared 5 bases from V and 3 bases from J, leaving 10 bases between. The CDR3 loop spans 14 amino acids. Germline V lookup: CDR1 SGHTA, CDR2 FQGNSA. In DNA form, the CDR3 reads TGTGCCAGCAGCGTGGGACTTTACACCGGGGAGCTGTTTTTT. Translating it yields CASSVGLYTGELFF.

This chain uses TRBV30 with TRBJ1-2; D unclear. Trimming removed 3 bases at V and 5 bases at J, with 7 bases between. The CDR3 covers 11 residues. Germline-derived CDR1 and CDR2 are GTSNPN and SVGIG (reference sequence). The CDR3 is CAWRGLYGYTF. In DNA, the CDR3 is TGTGCCTGGAGGGGGTTATATGGCTACACCTTC.

The gene calls are TRBV6-5 and TRBJ1-2, with a tentative D call TRBD1 (5 bases). With 2 bases removed from V and 7 bases from J, the gap between germline ends came to 11 bases. CDR3 length equals 13 residues. CDR1 is MNHEY, CDR2 SVGAGI, per germline. The CDR3 nucleotides read TGTGCCAGCAGTTACCGGGGGGAAGGTGGCTACACCTTC. This gives the protein CASSYRGEGGYTF.

The J gene is TRBJ1-5, the V gene TRBV28; maybe TRBD1 (5 bases). V lost 8 bases to trimming and J lost 6 bases, with 17 bases between them. CDR1 MDHEN and CDR2 SYDVKM come from the germline V gene. The CDR3 loop spans 14 amino acids. The CDR3 reads CASRQGGQGQPQHF. CDR3 nucleotide sequence: TGTGCCAGCCGCCAGGGAGGGCAGGGTCAGCCCCAGCATTTT.

This clone appeared a few times. This chain connects TRBV5-1 to TRBJ1-1, with a possible D match to TRBD1 (6 bases). CDR3 length: 12 residues. The germline gives CDR1 SGHRS, CDR2 YFSETQ. V was clipped by 6 bases and J by 4 bases, with 10 bases between them. CDR3 loop: CASTGVGTEAFF. CDR3 nucleotide sequence: TGCGCCAGCACAGGGGTCGGCACTGAAGCTTTCTTT.

The rearrangement uses TRBV27 and TRBJ1-4; 9 bases align to TRBD1. CDR1 and CDR2 from the germline V gene are MNHEY and SMNVEV (reference sequence). Losses at the gene ends were 6 bases for V and 6 bases for J; bases not matched to a gene: 2. The CDR3 has 13 residues. Here the CDR3 DNA reads TGTGCCAGCAGGGGACAGGGCTATGAAAAACTGTTTTTT. Its protein is CASRGQGYEKLFF.

The rearrangement links TRBV4-1 to TRBJ2-5; the D gene is possibly TRBD1 (5 bases). The CDR3 covers 15 residues. The V end was cut by 1 base, the J end by 2 bases, with 11 bases between. Germline V gene data show CDR1 as MGHRA and CDR2 as YSYEKL. The CDR3 nucleotides read TGCGCCAGCAGCCAAGTCGAGACAGCGCAAGAGACCCAGTACTTC. Encoded protein: CASSQVETAQETQYF.

This chain joins TRBV28 and TRBJ1-4; weak D call: TRBD1 (5 bases). V was shortened by 7 bases and J by 4 bases, with 10 bases between the two germline ends. This CDR3 contains 13 residues. From germline, CDR1 is MDHEN and CDR2 SYDVKM. The CDR3, as DNA: TGTGCCAGCAAGGGGACGGATAATGAAAAACTGTTTTTT. Amino acid sequence: CASKGTDNEKLFF.

This clone was picked up a small number of times. The V and J genes are TRBV10-2 and TRBJ1-2; D unclear. The V and J ends lost 3 bases and 3 bases respectively, with 8 bases between them. This CDR3 spans 13 amino acids. CDR1 is WSHSY and CDR2 is SAAADI in the germline V gene. The CDR3 DNA is TGCGCCAGCAGTGATCCGGGGTACTATGGCTACACCTTC. This encodes CASSDPGYYGYTF.

This clone has a handful of counts. The CDR3 sequence: CASSFQNTGELFF. DNA of the CDR3: TGTGCCAGCAGCTTTCAGAACACCGGGGAGCTGTTTTTT. The chain combines TRBV5-8 with TRBJ2-2; no firm D call. This CDR3 comprises 13 residues. V lost 2 bases to trimming and J lost 1 base, with 3 bases between them. The germline CDR1 and CDR2 sequences are SGHTS and YDEGEE.

The V gene is TRBV19, the J gene TRBJ1-5; no firm D call. Germline loops: CDR1 LNHDA, CDR2 SQIVND (reference sequence). The CDR3 contains 13 residues. V lost 8 bases and J 0 bases, leaving 8 bases between the germline ends. The CDR3 sequence is CASAVISNQPQHF. In DNA form, the CDR3 reads TGTGCCAGTGCGGTTATTAGCAATCAGCCCCAGCATTTT.

The chain carries TRBV7-2 and TRBJ1-1, with TRBD1 as a possible D gene (5 bases). Per germline, CDR1 SGHTA and CDR2 FQGNSA. The V and J ends lost 1 base and 4 bases respectively, with 19 bases between them. The CDR3 covers 17 residues. CDR3 DNA sequence: TGTGCCAGCAGCTTAGGCGGGCTCCGGGGTCAGGGCACTGAAGCTTTCTTT. It translates to CASSLGGLRGQGTEAFF.

The rearrangement joins TRBV11-2 to TRBJ2-5, with D possibly being TRBD2 (6 bases). The CDR3 totals 14 residues. CDR1 and CDR2 from the germline V gene are SGHAT and FQNNGV. The CDR3 protein is CSTRGSQSRETQYF. As DNA, the CDR3 is TGTTCTACTCGGGGGAGCCAGAGCAGGGAGACCCAGTACTTC.

The genes are TRBV5-8 and TRBJ1-5, with 8 nucleotides matching TRBD1. CDR3 size: 14 residues. Germline V lookup: CDR1 SGHTS, CDR2 YDEGEE. The ends lost 0 bases at V and 7 bases at J; junction bases unmatched: 3. The CDR3 region is CASSLGTGYQPQHF. CDR3 nucleotide sequence: TGTGCCAGCAGCTTGGGGACAGGGTACCAGCCCCAGCATTTT.

The chain employs TRBV15 and TRBJ2-5, with TRBD2 identical over 11 bases. Germline CDR1 and CDR2: LNHNV and YYDKDF (reference sequence). This CDR3 comprises 16 residues. Trimming at V came to 3 bases and at J to 2 bases, leaving 5 bases not matched to a gene. The CDR3 DNA sequence: TGTGCCACCAGCAGGGCCGGGACTAGCGGACAAGAGACCCAGTACTTC. Translated: CATSRAGTSGQETQYF.

The CDR3 spells CASSLDNRMTEAFF. The CDR3 nucleotides are TGTGCCAGCAGCTTAGACAACCGAATGACTGAAGCTTTCTTT. This chain uses TRBV7-2 with TRBJ1-1; no clear D gene. Germline V gene data show CDR1 as SGHTA and CDR2 as FQGNSA. The V and J ends lost 1 base and 5 bases respectively, with 11 bases between them. The CDR3 is made up of 14 amino acids.

The CDR3 spells CASSLETYEQYF. The CDR3, as DNA: TGTGCCAGCAGTTTGGAAACCTACGAGCAGTACTTC. This chain joins TRBV6-6 and TRBJ2-7; D uncertain. The length of the CDR3 is 12 residues. Germline CDR1 is MNHNY and CDR2 is SVGAGI (reference sequence). Trimming took off 4 bases at V and 2 bases at J, with 6 bases between the two ends.

The V gene is TRBV6-5, the J gene TRBJ2-7, with 12 bases aligning to TRBD2. The CDR3 covers 15 residues. V shed 5 bases and J 2 bases; nucleotides not matched to a gene: 4. Germline loops: CDR1 MNHEY, CDR2 SVGAGI. Here the CDR3 reads CASSPLAGGPYEQYF. The CDR3 DNA reads as TGTGCCAGCAGTCCTCTAGCGGGGGGGCCCTACGAGCAGTACTTC.